Following are 31 T cell receptor beta chains from one sample sequenced in a study of T cells in Graves' hyperthyroidism and ophthalmopathy. Using RNA transcripts as the source, TCR beta CDR3 regions were amplified. During a first-round RT-PCR of the TCR CDR3, the HTBI primer set was used. TCRdb independently ran MiXCR on the multiplex PCR reads; one entry per CDR3 protein. The repertoire consists of 550,000 to 600,000 distinct CDR3 sequences, with more than 45% occurring once and the leading ten covering 15% to 20%. The material sequenced was peripheral blood or thyroid tissue (not recorded which). These receptors all come from an adult woman with Graves' disease, either hyperthyroidism or ophthalmopathy (not recorded which).

Of note for this clonotype: This CDR3 fails to terminate in the conserved phenylalanine or tryptophan, so it likely reflects a read error. The DNA is omitted, as the CDR3 cannot be located on it reliably, and the CDR3 follows TCRdb's listing. This rearrangement joins TRBV10-3 to TRBJ2-6. Germline CDR1 is ENHRY and CDR2 is SYGVKD. The CDR3 is 8 amino acids long, termini counted. CDR3 in amino acids: CAISASTS.

The rearrangement joins TRBV10-3 to TRBJ2-5; TRBD1 or TRBD2 may be the D gene (5 bases each). CDR1 is ENHRY and CDR2 is SYGVKD in the germline V gene. The CDR3 loop spans 15 amino acids. Between the trimmed V and J ends, which lost 4 bases and 3 bases, there was a span of 15 bases. The CDR3 DNA is TGTGCCATCAGTGCCCCCCGGGACGGGAAAGAGACCCAGTACTTC. Translated, it gives CAISAPRDGKETQYF.

This clonotype was observed many times. The V call is TRBV5-6, the J call TRBJ1-1; a possible D gene is TRBD1 (6 bases). Deletions cut 3 bases from V and 12 bases from J, with 21 bases between. The CDR3 loop spans 14 amino acids. CDR1 and CDR2 from the germline V gene are SGHDT and YYEEEE. CDR3 in DNA: TGTGCCAGCAGCTCCCACCCCGGGACAACTCGTTCTTTCTTT. Residues: CASSSHPGTTRSFF.

This sequence joins TRBV12-3 or TRBV12-4 and TRBJ2-7; D is perhaps TRBD1 or TRBD2 (5 bases each). V was shortened by 2 bases and J by 1 base, with 12 bases between the two germline ends. The CDR3 is made up of 15 amino acids. This chain's CDR3 is CASSLFRDGSYEQYF. The CDR3 DNA reads TGTGCCAGCAGTTTATTCCGGGACGGGTCCTACGAGCAGTACTTC.

V usage is TRBV27 and J usage is TRBJ2-2; D ambiguous. The germline gives CDR1 MNHEY, CDR2 SMNVEV (reference sequence). This CDR3 spans 15 amino acids. The V gene lost 3 bases and the J gene lost 0 bases, with 8 bases spanning the gap. The CDR3 coding sequence is TGTGCCAGCAGTTTTTCCAGGCCGAACACCGGGGAGCTGTTTTTT. Translation gives CASSFSRPNTGELFF.

This clonotype was counted at least ten times. The chain combines TRBV20-1 with TRBJ2-7; 8 bases match TRBD1. The germline CDR1 and CDR2 sequences are DFQATT and SNEGSKA (reference sequence). The CDR3 is 13 amino acids. J lost 2 bases, V lost 4 bases, and 4 bases had no gene match. The CDR3 spells CSATDREPYEQYF. DNA for the CDR3: TGCAGTGCTACGGACAGGGAGCCCTACGAGCAGTACTTC.

Many counts were recorded for this clonotype. The chain carries TRBV6-1 and TRBJ2-6; TRBD1 is a possible D gene (6 bases). CDR3 length: 17 residues. V was shortened by 0 bases and J by 1 base, with 10 bases between the two germline ends. Germline V gene lookup returns CDR1 MNHNS and CDR2 SASEGT. CDR3 region: CASSEAWTASGANVLTF. DNA of the CDR3: TGTGCCAGCAGTGAAGCATGGACAGCATCTGGGGCCAACGTCCTGACTTTC.

J is TRBJ1-4 and V is TRBV29-1; no clear D. V was trimmed by 4 bases and J by 8 bases, leaving 11 bases between them. CDR3 length: 12 residues. Germline V gene sequence: CDR1 SQVTM, CDR2 ANQGSEA. CDR3 sequence reads: CSVVEDSEKLFF. In DNA, the CDR3 is TGCAGCGTTGTGGAGGACTCGGAAAAACTGTTTTTT.

The J gene is TRBJ2-5, the V gene TRBV19; 8 bases are shared with TRBD1. The V gene end was trimmed by 6 bases and the J gene end by 2 bases; junction bases not matched to a gene: 5. The germline gives CDR1 LNHDA, CDR2 SQIVND (reference sequence). The CDR3 length is 14 residues. CDR3: CASSRDRIQETQYF. In DNA, the CDR3 is TGTGCCAGTAGCCGGGACAGGATACAAGAGACCCAGTACTTC.

The chain has TRBV29-1 and TRBJ1-6; D unclear. The V gene's germline CDR1 is SQVTM and CDR2 ANQGSEA. The V and J ends lost 6 bases and 6 bases respectively, with 15 bases between them. The CDR3 has 14 residues. The CDR3 DNA follows: TGCAGCGTCAGATTCGACGGGAGTAATTCACCCCTCCACTTT. It translates to CSVRFDGSNSPLHF.

This clonotype came up many times. The chain combines TRBV7-6 with TRBJ1-4, with D unresolved. The CDR3 loop spans 16 amino acids. Trimming stripped 1 base from V and 2 bases from J, with 11 bases between. Germline V lookup: CDR1 SGHVS, CDR2 FNYEAQ. CDR3 region: CASSLEPRTTNEKLFF. The CDR3 DNA reads as TGTGCCAGCAGCTTAGAGCCAAGAACCACTAATGAAAAACTGTTTTTT.

The CDR3 DNA follows: TGCAGTGCTCTACTAGTGGGAGACGAGACCCAGTACTTC. Translating it yields CSALLVGDETQYF. The V and J genes are TRBV20-1 and TRBJ2-5; D might be TRBD2 (5 bases). Trimming took off 5 bases at V and 5 bases at J, with 15 bases between the two ends. Per the germline V gene, CDR1 is DFQATT and CDR2 is SNEGSKA (reference sequence). The CDR3 loop spans 13 amino acids.

This clonotype appeared a few times. V usage is TRBV9 and J usage is TRBJ1-2; D not certain. Trimming pared 7 bases from V and 14 bases from J, leaving 12 bases between. This CDR3 contains 9 residues. The germline V gene encodes CDR1 SGDLS and CDR2 YYNGEE. In nucleotides, the CDR3 is TGTGCCAGCTTCGGGTCTCTTACCTTC. This gives the protein CASFGSLTF.

This clonotype was counted at least ten times. The gene calls are TRBV5-1 and TRBJ1-5; 7 nucleotides line up with TRBD1. Germline V gene data show CDR1 as SGHRS and CDR2 as YFSETQ. The CDR3 length is 15 residues. Trimming cost V 0 bases and J 6 bases; bases outside gene matches: 6. The CDR3 protein is CASSLEGGAFQPQHF. DNA of the CDR3: TGCGCCAGCAGCTTGGAAGGGGGCGCGTTTCAGCCCCAGCATTTT.

This clonotype has a count of ten or more. The chain joins TRBV5-1 to TRBJ1-4; D remains ambiguous. V was pared by 4 bases and J by 7 bases, with 14 bases between. The CDR3 has 14 residues. From germline, CDR1 is SGHRS and CDR2 YFSETQ. CDR3 in DNA: TGCGCCAGCAGCGAAATCGGCTGGGGTGAAAAACTGTTTTTT. Protein: CASSEIGWGEKLFF.

The chain joins TRBV2 to TRBJ2-3; 10 nucleotides line up with TRBD2. The germline V gene has CDR1 SNHLY and CDR2 FYNNEI. The CDR3 spans 16 residues. With 6 bases clipped from V and 1 base from J, the junction kept 7 bases outside the gene matches. The CDR3 reads CASSEGTSERTDTQYF. The CDR3 DNA follows: TGTGCCAGCAGCGAGGGGACTAGCGAACGCACAGATACGCAGTATTTT.

This clonotype was counted many times. The chain couples TRBV2 to TRBJ1-4; TRBD1 might be the D (5 bases). This CDR3 contains 15 residues. V lost 4 bases to trimming and J lost 5 bases, with 14 bases between them. Per germline, CDR1 SNHLY and CDR2 FYNNEI. The CDR3 DNA reads as TGTGCCAGCAGTGCCCAGGGCTCAAGAAATGAAAAACTGTTTTTT. Its translation is CASSAQGSRNEKLFF.

Note on this clonotype: The junction departs from the called germline gene at one end, perhaps through a read error. The chain is built from TRBV7-2 and TRBJ1-2; TRBD1 matches at 8 bases. This CDR3 is 17 amino acids long. CDR1 and CDR2 (germline): SGHTA, FQGNSA. The CDR3 reads CASSLRTAGGVVRGYTF. The CDR3 DNA sequence: TGCGCCAGCAGCTTACGCACAGCAGGGGGCGTAGTTCGCGGCTACACCTTC.

This chain uses TRBV29-1 with TRBJ2-5; 7 bases align to TRBD2. Per germline, CDR1 SQVTM and CDR2 ANQGSEA. With V trimmed by 5 bases and J by 5 bases, 11 bases remained unmatched. CDR3 length equals 14 residues. CDR3 residues: CSVSGLGGSETQYF. The CDR3 coding sequence is TGCAGCGTTTCGGGGTTAGGCGGGAGTGAGACCCAGTACTTC.

The chain recombines TRBV25-1 with TRBJ2-7, with 9 bases aligning to TRBD1. CDR1 MGHDK and CDR2 SYGVNS come from the germline V gene. The CDR3 has 15 residues. The ends lost 4 bases at V and 4 bases at J; junction bases unmatched: 8. The CDR3: CASSAPWTGEYEQYF. Written as DNA, the CDR3 is TGTGCCAGCAGTGCTCCCTGGACAGGGGAATACGAGCAGTACTTC.

The V and J genes are TRBV9 and TRBJ2-6; 7 positions match TRBD1. Looked up from germline, CDR1 is SGDLS and CDR2 is YYNGEE. V lost 0 bases and J lost 4; bases outside the gene matches: 10. This CDR3 spans 18 amino acids. The CDR3 region has the DNA TGTGCCAGCAGCGTAGTGTGGGACAGCGTTGTCGGGGCCAACGTCCTGACTTTC. Encoded protein: CASSVVWDSVVGANVLTF.

This clonotype was observed at least ten times. This chain joins TRBV20-1 and TRBJ1-6, with no clear D. The CDR3 totals 12 residues. Germline CDR1 reads DFQATT; CDR2 reads SNEGSKA (reference sequence). The V gene lost 0 bases and the J gene lost 10 bases, with 7 bases spanning the gap. CDR3 loop: CSARDRRSPLHF. CDR3 DNA sequence: TGCAGTGCTAGAGATCGTAGATCACCCCTCCACTTT.

The chain has TRBV7-2 and TRBJ1-4; the match to TRBD1 covers 10 bases. CDR3 size: 18 residues. The trim removed 5 bases at V and 8 bases at J, leaving 17 bases unmatched. Germline-derived CDR1 and CDR2 are SGHTA and FQGNSA. In nucleotides, the CDR3 is TGTGCCAGCAGCGTTGAAGAAGGTCCCGGGACAGGGGCGGAAAAACTGTTTTTT. Encoded protein: CASSVEEGPGTGAEKLFF. The full variable domain, completed using reference TRBV7-2 and TRBJ1-4, is GAGVSQSPSNKVTEKGKDVELRCDPISGHTALYWYRQSLGQGLEFLIYFQGNSAPDKSGLPSDRFSAERTGGSVSTLTIQRTQQEDSAVYLCASSVEEGPGTGAEKLFFGSGTQLSVL.

This clonotype was counted a single time. This sequence joins TRBV2 and TRBJ1-4; perhaps TRBD1 as D (5 bases). This CDR3 comprises 12 residues. The germline gives CDR1 SNHLY, CDR2 FYNNEI. The germline V and J ends were trimmed by 7 bases and 8 bases, with 11 bases remaining between them. The CDR3 here is CASTGLEEKLFF. The CDR3 DNA reads TGTGCCAGCACAGGGCTGGAGGAAAAACTGTTTTTT.

The sample holds a few counts of this clonotype. CDR3 protein: CASSEPPRPTGELFF. CDR3 nucleotide sequence: TGTGCCAGCAGTGAACCCCCGAGGCCCACCGGGGAGCTGTTTTTT. This chain joins TRBV6-5 and TRBJ2-2; the D is unclear. Deletions cut 5 bases from V and 4 bases from J, with 14 bases between. This CDR3 is built from 15 residues. CDR1 is MNHEY, CDR2 SVGAGI, per germline.

CDR3 amino acids: CASSMGQIGYTF. CDR3 bases: TGCGCCAGCAGCATGGGACAGATTGGCTACACCTTC. The gene calls are TRBV5-1 and TRBJ1-2; TRBD1 aligns across 7 bases. Trimming cost V 4 bases and J 7 bases; bases outside gene matches: 4. Germline V CDR1 and CDR2: SGHRS, YFSETQ. This CDR3 is 12 amino acids long.

This rearrangement joins TRBV7-2 to TRBJ2-2, with TRBD1 identical over 10 bases. V trimming: 6 bases; J trimming: 6 bases; junction bases outside the gene matches: 19. The germline V gene has CDR1 SGHTA and CDR2 FQGNSA. This CDR3 is built from 19 residues. The CDR3 bases are TGTGCCAGCAGAGAACCCGGGACAGGGGCGGTAGTGGAAGCCGGGGAGCTGTTTTTT. Its protein is CASREPGTGAVVEAGELFF. The full variable domain, in which reference TRBV7-2 and TRBJ2-2 provide the parts outside the CDR3, is GAGVSQSPSNKVTEKGKDVELRCDPISGHTALYWYRQSLGQGLEFLIYFQGNSAPDKSGLPSDRFSAERTGGSVSTLTIQRTQQEDSAVYLCASREPGTGAVVEAGELFFGEGSRLTVL.

This clonotype was seen only a few times. V usage is TRBV7-2 and J usage is TRBJ2-5; 13 nucleotides match TRBD2. Looked up from germline, CDR1 is SGHTA and CDR2 is FQGNSA. The CDR3 extends over 16 amino acids. Losses at the gene ends were 4 bases for V and 4 bases for J; bases not matched to a gene: 6. CDR3 region: CASSSRTSGSRETQYF. CDR3 DNA sequence: TGTGCCAGCAGCTCACGGACTAGCGGGAGCCGAGAGACCCAGTACTTC.

As to this clonotype: The junction shows a germline mismatch at one end, possibly a read error. This chain links TRBV7-8 with TRBJ1-1; D unresolved. CDR3 size: 11 residues. Germline V gene data show CDR1 as SGHVS and CDR2 as FQNEAQ. CDR3 in DNA: TGTGCCAGCAGTCGAGGGTTTGAAGCCTTCTTT. Encoded protein: CASSRGFEAFF. Variable domain in full (rest from reference TRBV7-8 and TRBJ1-1): GAGVSQSPRYKVAKRGQDVALRCDPISGHVSLFWYQQALGQGPEFLTYFQNEAQLDKSGLPSDRFFAERPEGSVSTLKIQRTQQEDSAVYLCASSRGFEAFFGQGTRLTVV.

The J gene is TRBJ1-5, the V gene TRBV19; maybe TRBD1 (6 bases). Germline assignment: CDR1 LNHDA and CDR2 SQIVND (reference sequence). CDR3 length: 16 residues. V lost 7 bases, J lost 3 bases, and 19 bases lay in between. This CDR3 reads CASMEWDTFNNQPQHF. DNA for the CDR3: TGTGCCAGTATGGAATGGGACACGTTCAACAATCAGCCCCAGCATTTT.

The genes are TRBV28 and TRBJ2-6, with D possibly matching TRBD1 (5 bases). Germline values: CDR1 MDHEN, CDR2 SYDVKM. V was cut by 3 bases and J by 9 bases, with 9 bases left in between. This CDR3 is 13 amino acids long. CDR3 in amino acids: CASSFSGFNVLTF. Written as DNA, the CDR3 is TGTGCCAGCAGTTTCTCAGGGTTCAACGTCCTGACTTTC.